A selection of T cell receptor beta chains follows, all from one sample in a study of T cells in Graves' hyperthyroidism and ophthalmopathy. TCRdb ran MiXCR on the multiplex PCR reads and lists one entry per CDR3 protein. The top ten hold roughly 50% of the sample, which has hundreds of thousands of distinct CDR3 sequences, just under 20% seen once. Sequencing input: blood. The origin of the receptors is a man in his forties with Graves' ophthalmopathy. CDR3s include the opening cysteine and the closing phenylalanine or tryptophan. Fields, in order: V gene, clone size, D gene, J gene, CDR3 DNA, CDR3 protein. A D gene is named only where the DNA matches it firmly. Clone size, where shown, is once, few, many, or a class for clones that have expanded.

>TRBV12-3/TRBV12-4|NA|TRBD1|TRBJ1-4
TGTGCCAGCAGGAGGACAGGGGTCGGTGAAAAACTGTTTTTT
CASRRTGVGEKLFF
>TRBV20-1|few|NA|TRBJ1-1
TGCAGTGCCCCGGGGTGGGGAATTAGGCGGGAGAACACTGAAGCTTTCTTT
CSAPGWGIRRENTEAFF
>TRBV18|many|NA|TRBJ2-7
TGTGCCAGCTCGAACAGGGCTACCTACGAGCAGTACTTC
CASSNRATYEQYF
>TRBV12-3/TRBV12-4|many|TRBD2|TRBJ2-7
TGTGCCAGCACCCGGGCCGCGGGGGGCTACGAGCAGTACTTC
CASTRAAGGYEQYF
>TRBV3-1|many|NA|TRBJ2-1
TGTGCCAGCAGCCAAGATCGCCTACCGAGGGGGAATGAGCAGTTCTTC
CASSQDRLPRGNEQFF
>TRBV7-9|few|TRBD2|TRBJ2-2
TGTGCCAGCAGCCCCCGGACTAGCGGGGTCGGGGAGCTGTTTTTT
CASSPRTSGVGELFF
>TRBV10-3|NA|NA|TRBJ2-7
TGTGCCATCAGTGAGGTCCCCTACGAGCAGTACTTC
CAISEVPYEQYF
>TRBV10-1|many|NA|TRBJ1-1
TGCGCCAGCAGGGAGGACGGTACGAACACTGAAGCTTTCTTT
CASREDGTNTEAFF
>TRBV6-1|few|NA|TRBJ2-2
TGTGCCAGCAGGACGGGTGACGGGGTTAGCACCGGGGAGCTGTTTTTT
CASRTGDGVSTGELFF
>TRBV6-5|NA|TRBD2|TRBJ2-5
TGTGCCAGCAGTTACTCGGGACTAGCGGACAAAGAGACCCAGTACTTC
CASSYSGLADKETQYF
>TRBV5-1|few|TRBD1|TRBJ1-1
TGCGCCAGCAGCTTTGGCAGGACAGGGGGGAACACTGAAGCTTTCTTT
CASSFGRTGGNTEAFF
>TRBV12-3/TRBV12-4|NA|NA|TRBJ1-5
TGTGCCAGCAGTTTAATGTGGGGGCAGCCCCAGCATTTT
CASSLMWGQPQHF
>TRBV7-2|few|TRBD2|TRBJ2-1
TGTGCCAGCAGCTTAGTTGGTGGGACTAGCGGGAGAGGGCATGAGCAGTTCTTC
CASSLVGGTSGRGHEQFF
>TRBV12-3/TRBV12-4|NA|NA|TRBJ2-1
TGTGTCAGCAGCGTACAGGATTACGAGCAGTTCTTC
CVSSVQDYEQFF
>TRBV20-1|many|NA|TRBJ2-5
TGCAGTGCTAGAGCACGAAACCAAGAGACCCAGTACTTC
CSARARNQETQYF
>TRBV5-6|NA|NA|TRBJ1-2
TGTGCCAGCAGCTTTGGGAGCCGTGGCTACACCTTC
CASSFGSRGYTF
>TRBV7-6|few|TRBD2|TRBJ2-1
TGTGCCAGCAGCCTTACTAGCGTCTCCTACAATGAGCAGTTCTTC
CASSLTSVSYNEQFF
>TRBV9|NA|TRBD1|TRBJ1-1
TGTGCCAGCAGCGTAGAAAAGGGGGCCGCGACTCAAGCTTTCTTT
CASSVEKGAATQAFF
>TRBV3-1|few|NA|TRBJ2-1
TGTGCCAGCAGCCAAGATCCAGGCCTACTCTACAATGAGCAGTTCTTC
CASSQDPGLLYNEQFF
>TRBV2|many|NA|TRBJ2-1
TGTGCCAGCAGCCAACGGGACGGATACAATGAGCAGTTCTTC
CASSQRDGYNEQFF
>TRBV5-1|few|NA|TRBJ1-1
TGCGCCAGCAGCTCCCGGGTGGACACTGAAGCTTTCTTT
CASSSRVDTEAFF
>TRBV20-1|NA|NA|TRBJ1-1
TGCAGTGCTAGAGATTTAGGGATACCCAGTACTGAAGCTTTCTTT
CSARDLGIPSTEAFF
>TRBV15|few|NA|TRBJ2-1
TGTGCCACCAGCCCGGGCTCCTCTAACGATGAGCAGTTCTTC
CATSPGSSNDEQFF
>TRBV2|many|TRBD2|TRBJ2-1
TGTGCCAGCAGTATTACTAGCGGGAGTGGGGATGAGCAGTTCTTC
CASSITSGSGDEQFF
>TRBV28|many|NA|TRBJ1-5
TGTGCCAGCAGTCCGGGACAAGCTAGCAATCAGCCCCAGCATTTT
CASSPGQASNQPQHF
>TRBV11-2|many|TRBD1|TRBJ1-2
TGTGCCAGCAGCTCCGACAGGGGGGGGGGCTACACCTTC
CASSSDRGGGYTF
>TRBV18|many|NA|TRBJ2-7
TGTGCCAGCTCACCACAGGGACCTTTGAGGCAGTACTTC
CASSPQGPLRQYF
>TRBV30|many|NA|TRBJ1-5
TGTGCCTGGAGTGGCTCGCTAAATCAGCCCCAGCATTTT
CAWSGSLNQPQHF
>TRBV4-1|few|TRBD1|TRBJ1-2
TGCGCCAGCAGCCGTACACAGGGGGGAGGTGGCTACACCTTC
CASSRTQGGGGYTF
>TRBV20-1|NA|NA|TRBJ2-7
TGCAGTGCTAGAGATCCAATAATCCGCTACGAGCAGTACTTC
CSARDPIIRYEQYF
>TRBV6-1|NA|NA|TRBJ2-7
TGTGCCAGCACCCAAGAGGGTTCGCGAGCCTCCAACCCGGGGGTCAACGAGCAGTACTTC
CASTQEGSRASNPGVNEQYF
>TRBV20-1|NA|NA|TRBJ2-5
TGCAGTGCTAGAGGGCTGGGAATAAAAGAGACCCAGTACTTC
CSARGLGIKETQYF
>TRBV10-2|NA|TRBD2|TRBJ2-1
TGCGCCAGCAGTGATAGTCGGGGGGGTAGGAATGAGCAGTTCTTC
CASSDSRGGRNEQFF
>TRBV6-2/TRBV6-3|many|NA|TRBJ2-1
TGTGCCAGCAGTTACAAAGCGGGTCTTGAGCAGTTCTTC
CASSYKAGLEQFF
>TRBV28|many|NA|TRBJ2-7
TGTGCCAGCAGTTTATCCTTCCAGGGGCTGTACGAGCAGTACTTC
CASSLSFQGLYEQYF
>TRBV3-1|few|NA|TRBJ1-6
TGTGCCAGCAGCCAAGAAGGGGCCGGGGGTTCACCCCTCCACTTT
CASSQEGAGGSPLHF
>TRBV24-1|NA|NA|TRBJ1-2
TGTGCCACCAGTGACCTACCAGAAGTGGGTTACACCTTC
CATSDLPEVGYTF
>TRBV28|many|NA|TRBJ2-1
TGTGCCAGCAGTTTTCCTGGGTCCGGGATTGAGCAGTTCTTC
CASSFPGSGIEQFF